This TCR beta chain was sequenced during a study of shared clonotypes between healthy human individuals. General observations from the study: Large depth notwithstanding, sorted-subset sequencing proved incomplete by rarefaction. The four-donor shared clonotypes exceeded non-shared clonotypes in generation probability, with non-shared ones scoring lower. What naive subsets generally showed was a larger estimated richness than memory subsets showed.

Note on this clone: Its antigen is as yet unknown.

The CDR3 spans 15 residues. Trimming left V 8 bases short and J 3 bases short, with 20 bases between. Germline CDR1 reads SNHLY; CDR2 reads FYNNEI. Measured with immunoSEQ multiplex PCR; TCRdb has only the in-frame clones, and not every one. Of approximately 2.5 million clones listed, roughly 93% are singletons. The receptor's source is a man between 18 and 35 years old in good health. Some clones in this sample may be carry-over from other donors' samples. V and J are TRBV2 and TRBJ2-7, with a weak D call TRBD1 (6 bases). The material sequenced was naive CD4+ T cells from PBMCs. Subset meaning: CD45RA+ positively selected. CDR3 in amino acids: CASLPRDTYFYEQYF. CDR3 sequence (DNA): TGTGCCAGCCTTCCCCGGGACACATATTTCTACGAGCAGTACTTC.